One and the same sample provided the 21 T cell receptor beta chains below, sequenced in a study of CD8 T cells in Susac syndrome. RNA amounts of about 0.5 to 1 ug underwent reverse transcription with random hexamers. Using its own MiXCR run on the immunoSEQ multiplex PCR reads, TCRdb lists one record per CDR3 protein. The sample includes around 190,000 distinct CDR3 sequences, 90% to 95% of them seen just once. Sequencing was done on a sample of CD8+ T cells from PBMCs. All receptors derive from a human donor with multiple sclerosis.

The chain carries TRBV27 and TRBJ2-1; TRBD2 aligns across 13 bases. The CDR3 spans 19 residues. V dropped 5 bases and J dropped 5; count of bases not matched to a gene: 15. Germline CDR1 is MNHEY and CDR2 is SMNVEV (reference sequence). DNA for the CDR3: TGTGCCAGCAGTGTGGCAAAGGAACTAGCGGGAGGGCCCGACAATGAGCAGTTCTTC. This sequence encodes CASSVAKELAGGPDNEQFF.

The chain links TRBV12-3 or TRBV12-4 to TRBJ1-2; a weak D match, TRBD1 (5 bases). V was clipped by 2 bases and J by 6 bases, with 10 bases between them. The CDR3 sequence is 13 residues long. DNA for the CDR3: TGTGCCAGCAGTTTAAGGGGACGGCATGGCTACACCTTC. Protein: CASSLRGRHGYTF.

Details on this clonotype: It is likely a read error, because the conserved phenylalanine at the end of the CDR3 is missing. The chain is built from TRBV29-1 and TRBJ2-2; D possibly corresponds to TRBD1 (5 bases). CDR1 and CDR2 (germline): SQVTM, ANQGSEA. The V gene lost 5 bases and the J gene lost 1 base, with 8 bases spanning the gap. The length of the CDR3 is 13 residues. The CDR3 DNA reads TGCAGCGTTTTAACAGGGAACACCGGGGAGCTGTTTTCT. Its translation: CSVLTGNTGELFS.

The chain has TRBV24-1 and TRBJ1-1; no reliable D call. The V gene lost 3 bases and the J gene lost 3 bases, with 4 bases spanning the gap. The CDR3 loop spans 12 amino acids. Germline CDR1 reads KGHDR; CDR2 reads SFDVKD. The CDR3 DNA reads TGTGCCACCAGTGATGGATACACTGAAGCTTTCTTT. Its protein is CATSDGYTEAFF.

V and J are TRBV14 and TRBJ2-3; D is perhaps TRBD2 (6 bases). CDR3 length equals 15 residues. From germline, CDR1 is SGHDN and CDR2 FVKESK. Trimming took off 1 base at V and 3 bases at J, with 11 bases between the two ends. The chain's CDR3 is CASSQVGGRTDTQYF. The CDR3 DNA follows: TGTGCCAGCAGCCAAGTTGGGGGGAGGACAGATACGCAGTATTTT. Full variable domain (missing parts from reference TRBV14 and TRBJ2-3): EAGVTQFPSHSVIEKGQTVTLRCDPISGHDNLYWYRRVMGKEIKFLLHFVKESKQDESGMPNNRFLAERTGGTYSTLKVQPAELEDSGVYFCASSQVGGRTDTQYFGPGTRLTVL.

This clonotype has only one observation. The chain joins TRBV5-6 to TRBJ1-2; D unresolved. The CDR3 runs to 14 residues. Trimming removed 0 bases from V and 4 bases from J, with 10 bases in between. The germline gives CDR1 SGHDT, CDR2 YYEEEE. The CDR3 region is CASSLASSIYGYTF. In nucleotides, the CDR3 is TGTGCCAGCAGCTTGGCCAGCAGCATCTATGGCTACACCTTC.

The chain carries TRBV20-1 and TRBJ1-1; D remains unclear. V gave up 7 bases and J gave up 1 base, with 4 bases separating them. The V gene's germline CDR1 is DFQATT and CDR2 SNEGSKA (reference sequence). The CDR3 totals 10 residues. The CDR3 sequence is CSDPNTEAFF. CDR3 in DNA: TGCAGTGACCCGAACACTGAAGCTTTCTTT.

The chain recombines TRBV7-2 with TRBJ2-2, with no clear D. The CDR3 has 13 residues. CDR1 is SGHTA and CDR2 is FQGNSA in the germline V gene. With 8 bases removed from V and 0 bases from J, the gap between germline ends came to 7 bases. CDR3 region: CASDQANTGELFF. CDR3 nucleotide sequence: TGTGCCAGCGATCAGGCGAACACCGGGGAGCTGTTTTTT. The variable domain in full, with the rest retrieved from reference TRBV7-2 and TRBJ2-2, is GAGVSQSPSNKVTEKGKDVELRCDPISGHTALYWYRQSLGQGLEFLIYFQGNSAPDKSGLPSDRFSAERTGGSVSTLTIQRTQQEDSAVYLCASDQANTGELFFGEGSRLTVL.

This clonotype has more than one count but fewer than ten. V is TRBV20-1 and J is TRBJ2-7; TRBD2 agrees at 11 bases. Trimming took 3 bases from V and 2 from J; bases not matched to a gene: 9. Germline V gene lookup returns CDR1 DFQATT and CDR2 SNEGSKA (reference sequence). The CDR3 is made up of 16 amino acids. The CDR3, as DNA: TGCAGTGCTAGGGGTAGCGGGAGGGCCGGTGCCTACGAGCAGTACTTC. Translated, it gives CSARGSGRAGAYEQYF.

This clonotype was found once. This rearrangement joins TRBV9 to TRBJ1-1; D call uncertain. The V and J ends lost 3 bases and 6 bases respectively, with 18 bases between them. The CDR3 is 15 amino acids. CDR1 and CDR2 from the germline V gene are SGDLS and YYNGEE. The CDR3 nucleotides read TGTGCCAGCAGCGCCTCATCCCCTTTCAACGCTGAAGCTTTCTTT. Protein product: CASSASSPFNAEAFF.

The chain couples TRBV27 to TRBJ2-5, with D possibly being TRBD2 (5 bases). The V end was cut by 0 bases, the J end by 2 bases, with 7 bases between. This CDR3 has 14 residues. Germline CDR1 is MNHEY and CDR2 is SMNVEV (reference sequence). CDR3 DNA: TGTGCCAGCAGTTTATCAAGACTACAAGAGACCCAGTACTTC. This encodes CASSLSRLQETQYF.

The gene calls are TRBV20-1 and TRBJ1-2, with D hard to call. Germline CDR1 DFQATT, CDR2 SNEGSKA (reference sequence). Deletions cut 3 bases from V and 0 bases from J, with 8 bases between. The CDR3 loop spans 13 amino acids. The CDR3 nucleotides are TGCAGTGCTAGTCTCGGACCTAACTATGGCTACACCTTC. Its translation: CSASLGPNYGYTF.

This sequence joins TRBV4-1 and TRBJ2-1; 7 bases fit TRBD2. Germline trimming cut 1 base from V and 5 bases from J; bases unmatched to any gene: 5. The length of the CDR3 is 15 residues. Germline V gives CDR1 MGHRA, CDR2 YSYEKL. The CDR3 loop reads CASSQVGLSDNEQFF. The CDR3 region has the DNA TGCGCCAGCAGCCAAGTGGGACTATCCGACAATGAGCAGTTCTTC.

The CDR3 spells CASSQGGTSGQDTQYF. The DNA for the CDR3 is TGTGCCAGCAGCCAAGGAGGGACTAGCGGACAAGATACGCAGTATTTT. J is TRBJ2-3 and V is TRBV14, with TRBD2 matching 11 bases. V shed 1 base, J shed 5 bases, and the junction held 5 bases outside the gene matches. Germline V lookup: CDR1 SGHDN, CDR2 FVKESK. There are 16 residues in the CDR3.

CDR3: CSAPATRGGRAETQYF. The CDR3 DNA reads TGCAGTGCCCCCGCCACGCGGGGGGGGAGAGCGGAGACCCAGTACTTC. This chain joins TRBV20-1 and TRBJ2-5; TRBD2 matches at 9 bases. The junction had 16 bases not matched to a gene; V was cut back by 6 bases and J by 5 bases. Germline CDR1 DFQATT, CDR2 SNEGSKA (reference sequence). This CDR3 has 16 amino acids.

Here the CDR3 DNA reads TGTGCCAGCAGTTTGCGGGGAGAAGCTTTCTTT. Residues: CASSLRGEAFF. This chain joins TRBV27 and TRBJ1-1, with D uncertain. The CDR3 length is 11 residues. The germline V and J ends were trimmed by 3 bases and 8 bases, with 7 bases remaining between them. Per the germline V gene, CDR1 is MNHEY and CDR2 is SMNVEV (reference sequence).

The chain has TRBV7-9 and TRBJ1-5; D unclear. Per germline, CDR1 SEHNR and CDR2 FQNEAQ (reference sequence). Trimming pared 0 bases from V and 5 bases from J, leaving 8 bases between. This CDR3 has 14 amino acids. CDR3: CASSLAPGDQPQHF. CDR3 in DNA: TGTGCCAGCAGCTTAGCACCCGGGGATCAGCCCCAGCATTTT.

This chain links TRBV5-6 with TRBJ2-2; D is ambiguous. This CDR3 contains 12 residues. V was trimmed by 1 base and J by 7 bases, leaving 5 bases between them. CDR1 is SGHDT and CDR2 is YYEEEE in the germline V gene. The CDR3 DNA sequence: TGTGCCAGCAGCTTGCTTCGCGGGGAGCTGTTTTTT. Translation gives CASSLLRGELFF.

The gene calls are TRBV7-9 and TRBJ2-5; D not resolved. The CDR3 covers 14 residues. Looked up from germline, CDR1 is SEHNR and CDR2 is FQNEAQ (reference sequence). V was pared by 5 bases and J by 2 bases, with 12 bases between. In DNA, the CDR3 is TGTGCCAGCAGCCCTGCCGAACTTCAAGAGACCCAGTACTTC. Translating gives CASSPAELQETQYF.

This clonotype was counted between two and nine times. V is TRBV7-9 and J is TRBJ2-7; 9 bases agree with TRBD2. The ends lost 5 bases at V and 4 bases at J; junction bases unmatched: 6. The CDR3 spans 14 residues. The germline gives CDR1 SEHNR, CDR2 FQNEAQ (reference sequence). CDR3 in DNA: TGTGCCAGCAGCCCGGGACTAGCTTCGTACGAGCAGTACTTC. Translated, it gives CASSPGLASYEQYF.

The V call is TRBV7-9, the J call TRBJ2-1; no reliable D call. CDR1 is SEHNR and CDR2 is FQNEAQ in the germline V gene (reference sequence). The CDR3 is 14 amino acids. The germline V and J ends were trimmed by 2 bases and 4 bases, with 9 bases remaining between them. CDR3 nucleotides: TGTGCCAGCAGCTTACACAAGACTTACAATGAGCAGTTCTTC. Translating gives CASSLHKTYNEQFF.